The 7 T cell receptor beta chains below all came from one sample that was sequenced in a study of T cell repertoires in cytomegalovirus infection. TCRdb analysed the reads with MiXCR anew, one entry per CDR3 protein. This sample has about 360,000 distinct CDR3 sequences; 18% occur once, and the top ten carry about 10%. The sample comprised PBMCs. The receptors were sampled from a human donor in good health (CMV status not recorded). Some clones in this sample may be carry-over from other donors' samples.

In its sample, this clonotype was seen many times. V usage is TRBV7-2 and J usage is TRBJ2-3; D is ambiguous. The V and J ends lost 5 bases and 2 bases respectively, with 5 bases between them. This CDR3 contains 12 residues. Germline values: CDR1 SGHTA, CDR2 FQGNSA. CDR3 nucleotides: TGTGCCAGCAGCACCGACACAGATACGCAGTATTTT. The encoded protein is CASSTDTDTQYF.

At least ten counts were recorded for this clonotype. The chain's CDR3 is CASSLLTGNTIYF. CDR3 in DNA: TGTGCCAGCAGCCTACTAACCGGAAACACCATATATTTT. The chain has TRBV7-2 and TRBJ1-3; no clear D gene. Trimming removed 5 bases from V and 4 bases from J, with 9 bases in between. CDR1 SGHTA and CDR2 FQGNSA come from the germline V gene. This CDR3 region has 13 residues.

This clonotype was observed a few times. The DNA for the CDR3 is TGTGCCAGCAGTTTTGGTCCGGCAGGGGGGGAAAAACTGTTTTTT. Translation gives CASSFGPAGGEKLFF. This rearrangement joins TRBV12-3 or TRBV12-4 to TRBJ1-4; 7 positions agree with TRBD1. Unmatched junction bases numbered 9, after V lost 3 bases and J lost 8 bases. This CDR3 spans 15 amino acids.

The rearrangement joins TRBV25-1 to TRBJ1-5; D unresolved. From germline, CDR1 is MGHDK and CDR2 SYGVNS. Trimming took 6 bases from V and 4 from J, leaving 16 bases between them. This CDR3 spans 15 amino acids. CDR3 residues: CASSETASFNQPQHF. CDR3 sequence (DNA): TGTGCCAGCAGCGAGACGGCCTCCTTTAATCAGCCCCAGCATTTT.

This clonotype has a count of ten or more. The chain uses TRBV12-3 or TRBV12-4 and TRBJ1-5; D unclear. This CDR3 has 12 amino acids. V shed 3 bases and J shed 10 bases, with 10 bases lying between them. CDR3 DNA sequence: TGTGCCAGCAGTTTTTTGACTCAACCCCAGCATTTT. Translation: CASSFLTQPQHF.

This clonotype was picked up many times. The chain has TRBV7-2 and TRBJ2-5; 7 bases match TRBD2. Germline trimming cut 1 base from V and 2 bases from J; bases unmatched to any gene: 4. Germline lookup yields CDR1 SGHTA and CDR2 FQGNSA. CDR3 length: 15 residues. The CDR3 sequence is CASSLGGGFQETQYF. In nucleotides, the CDR3 is TGTGCCAGCAGCTTAGGGGGAGGGTTTCAAGAGACCCAGTACTTC.

The rearrangement uses TRBV5-1 and TRBJ2-1; 8 bases line up with TRBD1. The V segment lost 5 bases and the J segment 9 bases; nucleotides outside the gene matches: 13. This CDR3 region has 15 residues. Germline CDR1 and CDR2: SGHRS and YFSETQ. The DNA of the CDR3 is TGCGCCAGCAGGGTTAGAACGGGACAGGTGGGTGAGCAGTTCTTC. This translates into CASRVRTGQVGEQFF.